This section outlines one TCR beta chain sequence together with its context. The antigen it binds to is not known. The record has no base qualities; no much larger clone is one base away. The entire isolated RNA was reverse transcribed using the High Capacity cDNA Reverse Transcription Kit, and thus expressed TCRB transcripts were sequenced. Deep immunoSEQ sequencing was applied to naive, central memory and regulatory T cell samples, giving an average of roughly 3.6 million total reads per sample. After sorted cells were lysed in RLT buffer, RNA was extracted with DNase-treated RNeasy Micro or Mini kits, with the choice depending on cell number. Each cell subset was processed on its own to prevent cross-contamination, while patient and healthy donor samples were processed together. The immunoSEQ multiplex PCR was used to amplify TCRB sequences from cDNA, generating 87-bp fragments that spanned the CDR3 region. Sequencing of the amplicons was done on the Illumina HiSeq platform. The original methods were these. PCR bias was corrected computationally using synthetic template baselines, and reads within Hamming distance 2 were collapsed, with unmergeable singletons discarded. By aligning reads against IMGT, V, D and J genes, CDR3 length, and insertions or deletions at six rearrangement sites were assigned. Within each subset, clonotype counts were normalized to sorted cell number, and only after that were true diversity and Gini coefficients computed with the tcR R package. The overlap coefficient, calculated on TCRB nucleotide sequences, was used to quantify repertoire sharing. Out-of-frame TCRB sequences from naive cells were analyzed to stand in for the pre-selection repertoire. TCRdb's version of the immuneACCESS table is confined to in-frame rearrangements and falls short of the full clone set. An unresolved V gene accounts for under half of the shortfall where checked; the remainder is of unknown origin. The V and J calls and clone size are taken from that table; D and trimming were inferred from the DNA. Here the sample has under 800,000 clones; roughly 15% occur a single time. The ten largest clonotypes hold about 0.087% of the sample.

The CDR3 sequence holds 20 residues, the cysteine and phenylalanine included. Kept here is only the CDR3 DNA, which spans 60 bases and is read in frame from base 1. A single peripheral blood draw of about 120 mL on average was collected from each donor into heparinised tubes. Naive, central memory, regulatory and stem cell-like memory CD4+ T cells were sorted on a BD FACSAria II using a panel including CD45RO, CCR7, CD25, CD127, CD95 and CD27. All sorted populations exceeded 95% purity. PBMCs were isolated immediately by Lymphoprep density gradient centrifugation and stained directly without culture. Samples were stained and sorted in pairs, with one healthy donor and one patient per experiment, so that batch effects were minimized. The sample comes from a study of beta chain features in type 1 diabetes (dated by TCRdb to about 2018). About the study as a whole: Mean age, gender distribution, total cell number and subset yield were not different between patients and healthy donors. A total of approximately 100,000,000 sorted cells were examined across all samples, and the number of cells per subset was strongly correlated with RNA yield. The study compared TCRB repertoires of sorted circulating CD4+ T cell subsets between recently diagnosed type 1 diabetes patients and matched healthy donors. Regulatory and stem cell-like memory subsets were isolated from only 8 patients and roughly 8 healthy donors, whereas naive and central memory subsets came from all 30 or so donors.

General findings and caveats noted by the study authors: Only small numbers of individuals were included in the HLA sub-analyses, which left unresolved whether HLA type had any influence on TCRB rearrangement. The naive, central memory and regulatory TCRB repertoires appeared to resemble one another more closely among patients than among healthy donors. Fewer insertions and more nucleotide deletions at VDJ recombination sites were observed in patients with type 1 diabetes, implying thymic rearrangement abnormalities. A moderate but significant shortening of TCRB CDR3 length was observed in type 1 diabetes patients in all four CD4+ subsets. Because cDNA was sequenced instead of genomic DNA, activated cells with high expression could be over-represented, although the groups did not differ in activation or CD3 levels. PCR might favor shorter templates, but patient and control samples were amplified and corrected together, so any skew would affect both groups equally.

The receptor was isolated from a man aged 18 to 30 in good health. Here the chain combines TRBV12-2 and TRBJ2-7; the table gives TRBD2 as D, unverified against the DNA. TRBV12-2 is reported as a pseudogene. The sequencing sample was made of naive CD4+ T cells from blood. The sample's cell subset or site, from its label and the paper: true naive CD4+ T cells. The DNA is TGTGCAAGTCGCCTCCTGGGCTATGCTAGCGGGAGTTTTCCCTCCTACGAGCAGTACTTC. Translated, it gives CASRLLGYASGSFPSYEQYF.